This TCR beta chain was observed in a study of blood T cell repertoires in COVID-19. Under the authors' procedure: For nucleated cells, counts were estimated from reference gene primer amplification. Profiled with immunoSEQ multiplex PCR; TCRdb holds only in-frame clones, not every one. V and J calls plus clone size are reproduced from that table; the DNA served to infer D and trimming. The data show under 250,000 clones, around 90% seen once. The germline CDR1 and CDR2 sequences are LGHNT and FRNRAP. The CDR3 consists of 15 residues. V was clipped by 7 bases and J by 2 bases; unmatched bases: 7. The TCR originated in a woman in her 70s with active or convalescent COVID-19. V and J are TRBV12-5 and TRBJ1-5, with 8 bases matching TRBD1. Sequenced input: peripheral blood. The CDR3 here is CASVPDRAGNQPQHF. The CDR3 region has the DNA TGTGCTAGTGTCCCGGACAGGGCGGGCAATCAGCCCCAGCATTTT.